This T cell receptor (beta chain) was obtained from a study of blood T cell repertoires in COVID-19. Study-wide background: Whether acute or convalescent, the COVID-19 samples came from the United States, Italy and Spain. T cells, B-cell-depleted T cells, or PBMCs supplied cDNA or gDNA.

Original processing methods: Nucleated cell counts were estimated from reference gene primer amplification. The repertoire was sequenced with immunoSEQ multiplex PCR; TCRdb's copy has only in-frame clones and lacks some. V and J calls and clone size are copied from that table; D and trimming were computed from the DNA. Here the sample spans approximately 280,000 clones, 70% to 90% being singletons. The CDR3 sequence is 17 residues long. CDR1 is LNHNV, CDR2 YYDKDF, per germline (reference sequence). V shed 1 base, J shed 5 bases, and the junction held 9 bases outside the gene matches. The rearrangement uses TRBV15 and TRBJ1-4, with 8 nucleotides matching TRBD1. The sample comprised peripheral blood. The TCR sequence derives from a woman between 70 and 85 years old with acute or convalescent COVID-19. The CDR3 protein is CATSRVGRGLGNEKLFF. The CDR3 DNA follows: TGTGCCACCAGCAGAGTGGGCAGGGGGCTCGGGAATGAAAAACTGTTTTTT.